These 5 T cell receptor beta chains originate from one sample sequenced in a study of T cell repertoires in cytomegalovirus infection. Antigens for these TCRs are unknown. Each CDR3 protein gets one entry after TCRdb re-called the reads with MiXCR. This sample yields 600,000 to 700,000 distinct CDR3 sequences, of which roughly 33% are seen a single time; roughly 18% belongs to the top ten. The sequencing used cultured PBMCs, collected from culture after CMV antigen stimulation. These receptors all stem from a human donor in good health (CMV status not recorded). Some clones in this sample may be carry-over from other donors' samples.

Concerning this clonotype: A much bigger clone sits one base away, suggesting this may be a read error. This CDR3 reads CASSLAAGTAAYVQYF. DNA for the CDR3: TGTGCCAGCAGCTTAGCGGCCGGGACAGCAGCCTACGTGCAGTACTTC. This rearrangement joins TRBV7-4 to TRBJ2-7; 7 bases map to TRBD1. This CDR3 region has 16 residues. Germline CDR1 is SGHVT and CDR2 is SQSDAQ. The full variable domain, rest sourced from reference TRBV7-4 and TRBJ2-7, is GAGVSQSPRYKVAKRGRDVALRCDSISGHVTLYWYRQTLGQGSEVLTYSQSDAQRDKSGRPSGRFSAERPERSVSTLKIQRTEQGDSAVYLCASSLAAGTAAYVQYFGPGTRLTVT.

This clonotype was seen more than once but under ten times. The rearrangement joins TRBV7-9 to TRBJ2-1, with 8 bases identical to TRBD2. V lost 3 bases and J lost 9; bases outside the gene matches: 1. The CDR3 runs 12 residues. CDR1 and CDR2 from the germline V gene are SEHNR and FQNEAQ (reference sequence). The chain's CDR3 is CASSFTSGEQFF. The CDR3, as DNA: TGTGCCAGCAGCTTCACTAGCGGTGAGCAGTTCTTC. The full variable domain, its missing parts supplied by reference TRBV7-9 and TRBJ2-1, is DTGVSQNPRHKITKRGQNVTFRCDPISEHNRLYWYRQTLGQGPEFLTYFQNEAQLEKSRLLSDRFSAERPKGSFSTLEIQRTEQGDSAMYLCASSFTSGEQFFGPGTRLTVL.

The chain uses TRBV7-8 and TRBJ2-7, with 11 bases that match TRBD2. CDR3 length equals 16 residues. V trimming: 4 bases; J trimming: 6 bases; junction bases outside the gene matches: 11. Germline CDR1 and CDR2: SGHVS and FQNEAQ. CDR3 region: CASSSNLLAGDSEQYF. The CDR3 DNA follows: TGTGCCAGCAGCTCCAACCTACTAGCGGGAGATAGCGAGCAGTACTTC.

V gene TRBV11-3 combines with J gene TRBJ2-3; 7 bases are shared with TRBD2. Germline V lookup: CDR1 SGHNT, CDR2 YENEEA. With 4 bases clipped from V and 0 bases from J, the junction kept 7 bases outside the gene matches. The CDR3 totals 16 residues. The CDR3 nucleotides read TGTGCCAGCAGCTCCCGGGCTAGCGGTAGCACAGATACGCAGTATTTT. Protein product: CASSSRASGSTDTQYF. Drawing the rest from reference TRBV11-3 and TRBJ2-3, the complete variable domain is EAGVVQSPRYKIIEKKQPVAFWCNPISGHNTLYWYLQNLGQGPELLIRYENEEAVDDSQLPKDRFSAERLKGVDSTLKIQPAELGDSAVYLCASSSRASGSTDTQYFGPGTRLTVL.

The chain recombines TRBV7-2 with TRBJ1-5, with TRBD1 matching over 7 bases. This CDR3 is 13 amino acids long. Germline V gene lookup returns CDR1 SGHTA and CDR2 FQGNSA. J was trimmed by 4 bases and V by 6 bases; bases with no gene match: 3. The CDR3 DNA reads TGTGCCAGCAGGGGGGACAGAAATCAGCCCCAGCATTTT. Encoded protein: CASRGDRNQPQHF.